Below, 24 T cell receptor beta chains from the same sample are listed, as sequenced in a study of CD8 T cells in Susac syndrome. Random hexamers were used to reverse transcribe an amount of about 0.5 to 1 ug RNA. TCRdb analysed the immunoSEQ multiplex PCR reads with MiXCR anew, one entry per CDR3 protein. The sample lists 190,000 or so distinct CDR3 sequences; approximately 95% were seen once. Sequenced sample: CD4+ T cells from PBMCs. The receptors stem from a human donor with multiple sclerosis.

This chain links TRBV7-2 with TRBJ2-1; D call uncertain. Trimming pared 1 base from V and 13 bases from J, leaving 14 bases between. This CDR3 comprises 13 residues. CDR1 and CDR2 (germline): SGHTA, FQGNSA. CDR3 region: CASSLESISTQFF. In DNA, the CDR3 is TGTGCCAGCAGCTTAGAATCTATTTCCACCCAGTTCTTC.

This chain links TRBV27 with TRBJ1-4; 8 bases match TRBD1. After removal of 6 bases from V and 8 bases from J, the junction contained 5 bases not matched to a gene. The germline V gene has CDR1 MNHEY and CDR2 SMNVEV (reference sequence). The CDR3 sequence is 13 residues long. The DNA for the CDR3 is TGTGCCAGCAGGGACAGGGCAGGGGAAAAACTGTTTTTT. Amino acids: CASRDRAGEKLFF.

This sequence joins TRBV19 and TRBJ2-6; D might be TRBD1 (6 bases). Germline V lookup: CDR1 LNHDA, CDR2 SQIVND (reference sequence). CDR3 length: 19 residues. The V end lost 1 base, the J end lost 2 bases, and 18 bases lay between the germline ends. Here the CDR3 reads CASSIAAGAVSPGANVLTF. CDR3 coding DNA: TGTGCCAGTAGTATAGCCGCAGGGGCTGTGAGTCCTGGGGCCAACGTCCTGACTTTC.

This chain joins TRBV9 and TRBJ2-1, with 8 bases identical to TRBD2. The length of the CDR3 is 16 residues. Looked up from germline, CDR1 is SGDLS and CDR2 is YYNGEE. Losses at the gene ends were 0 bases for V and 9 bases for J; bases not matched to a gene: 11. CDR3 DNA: TGTGCCAGCAGCGTAGCCCCCGGGGGGGCCACCGGTGAGCAGTTCTTC. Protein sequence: CASSVAPGGATGEQFF.

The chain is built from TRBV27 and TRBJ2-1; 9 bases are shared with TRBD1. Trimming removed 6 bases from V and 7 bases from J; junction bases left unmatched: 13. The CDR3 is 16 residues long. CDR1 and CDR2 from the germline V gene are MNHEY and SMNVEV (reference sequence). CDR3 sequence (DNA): TGTGCCAGCAGCCCCACCCCGGGACAGGGACGAAATGAGCAGTTCTTC. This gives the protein CASSPTPGQGRNEQFF.

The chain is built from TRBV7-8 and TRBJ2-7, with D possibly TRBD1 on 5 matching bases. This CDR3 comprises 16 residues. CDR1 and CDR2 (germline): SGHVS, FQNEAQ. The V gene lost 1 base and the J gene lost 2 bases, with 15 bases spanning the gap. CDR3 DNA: TGTGCCAGCAGCTTAGGGGTCTCAGGGCGAACCTACGAGCAGTACTTC. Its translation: CASSLGVSGRTYEQYF.

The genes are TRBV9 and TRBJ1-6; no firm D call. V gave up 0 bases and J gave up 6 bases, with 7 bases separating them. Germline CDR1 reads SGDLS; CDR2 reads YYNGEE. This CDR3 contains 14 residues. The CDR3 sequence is CASSVGGSNSPLHF. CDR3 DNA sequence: TGTGCCAGCAGCGTAGGCGGAAGTAATTCACCCCTCCACTTT.

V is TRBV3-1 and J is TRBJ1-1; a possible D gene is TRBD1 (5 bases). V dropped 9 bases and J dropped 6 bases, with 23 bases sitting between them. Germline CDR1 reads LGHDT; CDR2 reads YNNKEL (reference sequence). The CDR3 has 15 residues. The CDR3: CARADRQKVKSEAFF. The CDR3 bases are TGTGCCAGAGCCGACAGACAGAAGGTCAAGTCTGAAGCTTTCTTT.

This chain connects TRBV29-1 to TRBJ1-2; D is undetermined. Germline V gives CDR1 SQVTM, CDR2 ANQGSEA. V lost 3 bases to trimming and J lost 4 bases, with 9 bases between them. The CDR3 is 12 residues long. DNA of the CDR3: TGCAGCGTTGACAGGCTCAGCTATGGCTACACCTTC. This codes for CSVDRLSYGYTF.

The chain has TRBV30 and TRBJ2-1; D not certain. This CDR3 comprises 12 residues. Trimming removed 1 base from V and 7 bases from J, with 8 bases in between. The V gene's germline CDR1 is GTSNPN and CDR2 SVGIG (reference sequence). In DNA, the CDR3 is TGTGCCTGGAGTGCCCTTAATAATGAGCAGTTCTTC. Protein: CAWSALNNEQFF.

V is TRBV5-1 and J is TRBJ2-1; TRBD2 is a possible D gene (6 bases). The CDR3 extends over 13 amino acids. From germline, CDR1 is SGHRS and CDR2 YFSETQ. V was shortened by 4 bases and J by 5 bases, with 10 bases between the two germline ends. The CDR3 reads CASSVGTHNEQFF. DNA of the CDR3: TGCGCCAGCAGCGTCGGGACTCACAATGAGCAGTTCTTC.

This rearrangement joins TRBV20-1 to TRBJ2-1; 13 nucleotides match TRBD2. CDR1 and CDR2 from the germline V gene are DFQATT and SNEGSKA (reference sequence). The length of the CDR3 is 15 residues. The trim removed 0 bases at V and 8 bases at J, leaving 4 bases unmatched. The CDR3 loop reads CSARDTSGGAYEQFF. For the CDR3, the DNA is TGCAGTGCTAGAGATACTAGCGGGGGGGCTTATGAGCAGTTCTTC.

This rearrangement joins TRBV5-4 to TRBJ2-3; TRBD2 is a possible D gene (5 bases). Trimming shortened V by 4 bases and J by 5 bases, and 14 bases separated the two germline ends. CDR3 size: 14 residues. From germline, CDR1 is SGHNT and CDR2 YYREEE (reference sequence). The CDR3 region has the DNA TGTGCCAGCAGCCCCGGGGTAGTTAGAGATACGCAGTATTTT. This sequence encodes CASSPGVVRDTQYF.

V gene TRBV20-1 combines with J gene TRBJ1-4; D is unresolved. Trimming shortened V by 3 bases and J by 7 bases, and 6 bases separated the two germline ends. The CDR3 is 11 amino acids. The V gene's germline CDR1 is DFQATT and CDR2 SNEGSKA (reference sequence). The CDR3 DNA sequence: TGCAGTGCTAGTTTAGGTGAAAAACTGTTTTTT. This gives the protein CSASLGEKLFF.

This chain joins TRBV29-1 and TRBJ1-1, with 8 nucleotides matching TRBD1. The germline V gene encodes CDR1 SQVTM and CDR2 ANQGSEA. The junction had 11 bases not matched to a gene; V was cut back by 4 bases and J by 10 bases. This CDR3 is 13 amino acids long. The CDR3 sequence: CSVGAGQEFGAFF. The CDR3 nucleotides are TGCAGCGTTGGGGCGGGACAGGAATTCGGAGCTTTCTTT.

The CDR3 DNA reads as TGTGCCAGCCCCGGGACTAGCGGACCGAGCACAGATACGCAGTATTTT. Translation gives CASPGTSGPSTDTQYF. V usage is TRBV5-4 and J usage is TRBJ2-3; TRBD2 agrees at 11 bases. The CDR3 extends over 16 amino acids. Trimming at V came to 7 bases and at J to 0 bases, leaving 7 bases not matched to a gene. Germline loops: CDR1 SGHNT, CDR2 YYREEE (reference sequence).

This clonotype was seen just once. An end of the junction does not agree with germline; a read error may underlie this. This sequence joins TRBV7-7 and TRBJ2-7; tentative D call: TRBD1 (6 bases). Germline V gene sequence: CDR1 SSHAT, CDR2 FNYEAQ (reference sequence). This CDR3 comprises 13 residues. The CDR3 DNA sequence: TGTGCTAGCAGCGTGACAGGAGGCTACGAGCAGTACTTC. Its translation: CASSVTGGYEQYF.

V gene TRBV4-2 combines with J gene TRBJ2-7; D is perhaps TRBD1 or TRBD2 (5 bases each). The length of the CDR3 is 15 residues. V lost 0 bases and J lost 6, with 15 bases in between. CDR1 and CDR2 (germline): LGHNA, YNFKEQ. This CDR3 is CASSQEGTSPLEQYF. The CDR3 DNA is TGTGCCAGCAGCCAAGAAGGGACCAGCCCTCTCGAGCAGTACTTC.

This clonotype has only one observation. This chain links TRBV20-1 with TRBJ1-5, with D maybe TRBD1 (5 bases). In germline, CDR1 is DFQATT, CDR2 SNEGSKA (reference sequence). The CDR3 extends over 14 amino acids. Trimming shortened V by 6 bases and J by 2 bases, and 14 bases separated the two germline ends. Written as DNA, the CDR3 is TGCAGTGCGCACCGGGGGGAAGGCAATCAGCCCCAGCATTTT. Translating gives CSAHRGEGNQPQHF.

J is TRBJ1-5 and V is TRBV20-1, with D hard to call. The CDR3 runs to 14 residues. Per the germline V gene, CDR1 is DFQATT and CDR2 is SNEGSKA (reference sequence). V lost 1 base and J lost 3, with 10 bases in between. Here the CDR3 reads CSARVLGLNQPQHF. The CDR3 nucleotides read TGCAGTGCTAGAGTTTTAGGGCTCAATCAGCCCCAGCATTTT.

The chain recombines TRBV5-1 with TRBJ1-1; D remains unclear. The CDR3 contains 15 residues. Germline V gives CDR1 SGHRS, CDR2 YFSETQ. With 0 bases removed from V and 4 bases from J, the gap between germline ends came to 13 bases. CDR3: CASSLDGKKGTEAFF. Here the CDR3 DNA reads TGCGCCAGCAGCTTGGACGGGAAGAAGGGCACTGAAGCTTTCTTT.

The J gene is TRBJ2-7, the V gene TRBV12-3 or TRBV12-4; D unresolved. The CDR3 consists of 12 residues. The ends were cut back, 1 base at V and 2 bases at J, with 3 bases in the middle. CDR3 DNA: TGTGCCAGCAGTTTAGTAACCTACGAGCAGTACGTC. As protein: CASSLVTYEQYV.

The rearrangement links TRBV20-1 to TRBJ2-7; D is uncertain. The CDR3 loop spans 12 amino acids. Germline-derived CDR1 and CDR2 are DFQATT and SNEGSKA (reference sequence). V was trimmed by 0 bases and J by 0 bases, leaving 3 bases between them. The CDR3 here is CSARDISYEQYF. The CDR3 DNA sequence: TGCAGTGCTAGAGACATCTCCTACGAGCAGTACTTC.

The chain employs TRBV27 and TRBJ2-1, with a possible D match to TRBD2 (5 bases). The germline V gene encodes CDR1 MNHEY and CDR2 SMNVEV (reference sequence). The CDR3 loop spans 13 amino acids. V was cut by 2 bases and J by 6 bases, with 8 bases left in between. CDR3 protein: CASSLEGLNEQFF. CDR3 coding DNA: TGTGCCAGCAGTTTAGAAGGACTCAATGAGCAGTTCTTC.